The clone carrying this T cell receptor beta chain was counted between two and nine times. The antigen is unknown. Mismatch with germline at one junction end may stem from a read error. This entry belongs to a study of blood T cells in healthy people across ages. Study background: Capture by template switching was about one barcoded beta molecule per two T cells.

Researchers report isolating at least 6.5 million PBMCs per sample. The germline V gene has CDR1 SGHTA and CDR2 FQGNSA. The CDR3 extends over 14 amino acids. PCR was performed a second time for roughly 6 to 12 cycles using a sample-barcoded 5' primer and a J-beta primer mix. Paired-end reads containing CDR3 totaled no fewer than 3 million for each sample. TCRdb used MiXCR to reprocess the 5' RACE reads, holding one entry per CDR3 protein. The profile covers 1.5 million to 2 million distinct CDR3 sequences, with over 25% appearing a single time and less than 9.5% taken by the ten largest. Overall study results and limits: PBMCs left unsorted prevented a conclusive naive versus antigen-experienced comparison.

Sample: blood. The receptor's source is a woman aged 30 to 39 in good health. This sequence joins TRBV7-2 and TRBJ2-6; possible D gene TRBD1, 5 bases. The CDR3 region is CASSLGLGADVLTF. The DNA of the CDR3 is TGTGCCAGCAGCTTGGGCCTTGGGGCCGACGTCCTGACTTTC.